These 32 T cell receptor beta chains were all obtained from the same sample, sequenced in a study of technical replicates of blood from a few donors. Sequenced by immunoSEQ multiplex PCR; TCRdb stores in-frame clones only, minus some. The table records fewer than 85,000 clones, roughly 94% of them present only once. Sequenced: T cells isolated from PBMCs. Receptors were obtained from a human donor in good health.

This chain connects TRBV19 to TRBJ1-3; D is possibly TRBD1 (5 bases). Trimming removed 6 bases at V and 2 bases at J, with 11 bases between. The CDR3 sequence is 14 residues long. Per the germline V gene, CDR1 is LNHDA and CDR2 is SQIVND (reference sequence). In DNA form, the CDR3 reads TGTGCCAGTAGATCACCAGGGACTGGAAACACCATATATTTT. Protein: CASRSPGTGNTIYF.

The J gene is TRBJ2-7, the V gene TRBV27, with 9 bases fitting TRBD1. The CDR3 spans 15 residues. The germline CDR1 and CDR2 sequences are MNHEY and SMNVEV (reference sequence). V was pared by 2 bases and J by 5 bases, with 7 bases of the junction left unmatched. The CDR3 DNA reads as TGTGCCAGCAGTTTAACAGGGGGCGCAATCCACGAGCAGTACTTC. This sequence encodes CASSLTGGAIHEQYF.

The genes are TRBV29-1 and TRBJ2-7; 7 bases are a match to TRBD1. V trimming: 7 bases; J trimming: 1 base; junction bases outside the gene matches: 7. Germline V gene lookup returns CDR1 SQVTM and CDR2 ANQGSEA. The CDR3 is 13 amino acids. The CDR3 spells CSASQGVSYEQYF. CDR3 sequence (DNA): TGCAGCGCCAGCCAGGGGGTATCCTACGAGCAGTACTTC.

The rearrangement links TRBV7-9 to TRBJ2-7; 9 bases line up with TRBD1. The length of the CDR3 is 14 residues. V shed 5 bases and J 3 bases; nucleotides not matched to a gene: 5. Germline V gene lookup returns CDR1 SEHNR and CDR2 FQNEAQ (reference sequence). The CDR3 loop reads CASSPGQGDYEQYF. CDR3 sequence (DNA): TGTGCCAGCAGCCCGGGACAGGGCGACTACGAGCAGTACTTC.

The rearrangement links TRBV27 to TRBJ2-1, with TRBD2 matching over 7 bases. V gave up 4 bases and J gave up 2 bases; unmatched junction bases: 2. The CDR3 covers 14 residues. Germline V gene sequence: CDR1 MNHEY, CDR2 SMNVEV (reference sequence). The CDR3, as DNA: TGTGCCAGCAGTTGGGCGGGAGCCTACAATGAGCAGTTCTTC. This codes for CASSWAGAYNEQFF.

The rearrangement uses TRBV5-1 and TRBJ1-1; D not certain. The V gene lost 0 bases and the J gene lost 4 bases, with 13 bases spanning the gap. Looked up from germline, CDR1 is SGHRS and CDR2 is YFSETQ. CDR3 length: 15 residues. In DNA form, the CDR3 reads TGCGCCAGCAGCTTGGAGTCCCGGTCGGGCACTGAAGCTTTCTTT. Encoded protein: CASSLESRSGTEAFF.

The V and J genes are TRBV28 and TRBJ2-1, with a tentative D call TRBD1 (6 bases). The CDR3 contains 18 residues. Looked up from germline, CDR1 is MDHEN and CDR2 is SYDVKM. Trimming removed 2 bases from V and 6 bases from J, with 23 bases in between. In nucleotides, the CDR3 is TGTGCCAGCAGTTTAGCGGGCTTTTGGACAGTAAGCCCCAATGAGCAGTTCTTC. It translates to CASSLAGFWTVSPNEQFF.

This clone was detected only a few times. The chain carries TRBV30 and TRBJ2-7; 8 bases are shared with TRBD2. The length of the CDR3 is 13 residues. The J segment lost 1 base and the V segment lost 6 bases, leaving 5 bases of the junction unmatched. Per germline, CDR1 GTSNPN and CDR2 SVGIG (reference sequence). In DNA, the CDR3 is TGTGCCTGTGGACTAGCCTTATCCTACGAGCAGTACTTC. It codes for CACGLALSYEQYF.

To note about this clone: A read error may account for a junction end that differs from germline. The rearrangement joins TRBV7-3 to TRBJ1-1; 7 nucleotides match TRBD1. Germline lookup yields CDR1 SGHTA and CDR2 FQGTGA. The CDR3 has 11 amino acids. In nucleotides, the CDR3 is TGTGCCAGCAGCTTGGGGACAGACCCTACTTTT. Translated: CASSLGTDPTF.

This clone is a singleton in its sample. The CDR3 coding sequence is TGTGCCAGCAGGAGACAGGGGGCCGATGAAAAACTGTTTTTT. Its protein is CASRRQGADEKLFF. The rearrangement joins TRBV6-5 to TRBJ1-4, with 10 bases identical to TRBD1. CDR1 and CDR2 (germline): MNHEY, SVGAGI. The CDR3 runs to 14 residues. J gave up 6 bases and V 6 bases, and 4 bases lay outside the gene matches.

V is TRBV13 and J is TRBJ1-2; weak D call: TRBD1 (5 bases). The CDR3 runs to 14 residues. The ends were cut back, 3 bases at V and 4 bases at J, with 12 bases in the middle. Per germline, CDR1 PRHDT and CDR2 FYEKMQ (reference sequence). CDR3 DNA sequence: TGTGCCAGCAGCTTGCAGGGCCCCGGCTATGGCTACACCTTC. Protein sequence: CASSLQGPGYGYTF.

This clone was seen a single time. This chain uses TRBV19 with TRBJ1-1, with D perhaps TRBD1 (6 bases). Trimming cost V 9 bases and J 0 bases, with 8 bases left between them. Germline CDR1 is LNHDA and CDR2 is SQIVND (reference sequence). CDR3 size: 12 residues. DNA of the CDR3: TGTGCCAGCAGGACAGTGAACACTGAAGCTTTCTTT. It codes for CASRTVNTEAFF.

The V call is TRBV29-1, the J call TRBJ2-5; D possibly corresponds to TRBD1 (5 bases). The CDR3 extends over 13 amino acids. V lost 1 base, J lost 5 bases, and 11 bases lay in between. Looked up from germline, CDR1 is SQVTM and CDR2 is ANQGSEA. CDR3 nucleotide sequence: TGCAGCGTTGAAGTAGGCAGGGCTGAGACCCAGTACTTC. Amino acids: CSVEVGRAETQYF.

V and J are TRBV28 and TRBJ2-1, with D maybe TRBD1 (6 bases). This CDR3 is 15 amino acids long. Trimming stripped 6 bases from V and 0 bases from J, with 12 bases between. Germline V gene lookup returns CDR1 MDHEN and CDR2 SYDVKM. CDR3 coding DNA: TGTGCCAGCAGCCCGGGACAAAACTCCTACAATGAGCAGTTCTTC. The encoded protein is CASSPGQNSYNEQFF.

V usage is TRBV27 and J usage is TRBJ2-3; D remains unclear. Germline V CDR1 and CDR2: MNHEY, SMNVEV (reference sequence). The CDR3 has 16 residues. Trimming left V 0 bases short and J 1 base short, with 11 bases between. This CDR3 is CASSLSPGLRTDTQYF. CDR3 nucleotides: TGTGCCAGCAGTTTATCGCCGGGTTTGCGCACAGATACGCAGTATTTT.

For this clone: Other DNA sequences of this sample code for an identical CDR3. The chain couples TRBV7-9 to TRBJ1-5; D perhaps matches TRBD1 (5 bases). V was clipped by 2 bases and J by 3 bases, with 8 bases between them. CDR3 length equals 14 residues. Germline lookup yields CDR1 SEHNR and CDR2 FQNEAQ (reference sequence). The CDR3 DNA follows: TGTGCCAGCAGCTTACAGGGCGTCAATCAGCCCCAGCATTTT. This encodes CASSLQGVNQPQHF.

In DNA form, the CDR3 reads TGTGCCAGCAGCCAAGAAGGAGGGATGGACACTGAAGCTTTCTTT. This gives the protein CASSQEGGMDTEAFF. The chain uses TRBV4-2 and TRBJ1-1, with unresolved D. CDR3 length: 15 residues. V gave up 0 bases and J gave up 3 bases, with 11 bases separating them. Germline lookup yields CDR1 LGHNA and CDR2 YNFKEQ.

The rearrangement uses TRBV29-1 and TRBJ1-2, with D possibly matching TRBD1 (5 bases). The CDR3 sequence is 13 residues long. Germline V gene sequence: CDR1 SQVTM, CDR2 ANQGSEA. Between the trimmed V and J ends, which lost 6 bases and 4 bases, there was a span of 15 bases. The CDR3 loop reads CSVPGQGPYGYTF. The CDR3 nucleotides are TGCAGCGTGCCCGGGCAGGGTCCCTATGGCTACACCTTC.

The chain joins TRBV4-1 to TRBJ1-1; TRBD1 is a possible D gene (6 bases). Germline values: CDR1 MGHRA, CDR2 YSYEKL. The CDR3 has 16 amino acids. The ends were cut back, 5 bases at V and 5 bases at J, with 21 bases in the middle. CDR3 coding DNA: TGCGCCAGCAGCTCGCCGGGATGGGGGCGCGAGACTGAAGCTTTCTTT. Protein product: CASSSPGWGRETEAFF.

This clone has more than one count but fewer than ten. This rearrangement joins TRBV4-1 to TRBJ2-7; 7 bases are shared with TRBD1. There are 14 residues in the CDR3. Trimming removed 1 base from V and 3 bases from J; junction bases left unmatched: 3. Germline V lookup: CDR1 MGHRA, CDR2 YSYEKL. The CDR3 sequence: CASSQGQGDYEQYF. The CDR3 bases are TGCGCCAGCAGCCAAGGGCAGGGGGACTACGAGCAGTACTTC.

The chain links TRBV4-1 to TRBJ1-2, with 10 bases that match TRBD1. Per the germline V gene, CDR1 is MGHRA and CDR2 is YSYEKL. The V and J ends lost 1 base and 7 bases, in that order; junction bases with no gene match: 3. The CDR3 sequence is 14 residues long. In DNA, the CDR3 is TGCGCCAGCAGCCAAGCGGACAGGGGGGTTGGCTACACCTTC. Residues: CASSQADRGVGYTF.

The chain is built from TRBV27 and TRBJ1-5; TRBD1 is a possible D gene (5 bases). CDR1 is MNHEY and CDR2 is SMNVEV in the germline V gene (reference sequence). The ends were cut back, 7 bases at V and 5 bases at J, with 15 bases in the middle. This CDR3 has 14 amino acids. CDR3 coding DNA: TGTGCCAGCAACCCCACCCAGGGCCATCAGCCCCAGCATTTT. Translated, it gives CASNPTQGHQPQHF.

CDR3 in amino acids: CASSLGPGEPYEQYF. In nucleotides, the CDR3 is TGCGCCAGCAGCTTGGGGCCCGGGGAGCCCTACGAGCAGTACTTC. The chain uses TRBV5-1 and TRBJ2-7, with D possibly matching TRBD2 (5 bases). From germline, CDR1 is SGHRS and CDR2 YFSETQ. This CDR3 is 15 amino acids long. Trimming took off 0 bases at V and 2 bases at J, with 12 bases between the two ends.

This chain uses TRBV27 with TRBJ1-5; D is ambiguous. V was pared by 5 bases and J by 2 bases, with 7 bases between. Germline CDR1 reads MNHEY; CDR2 reads SMNVEV (reference sequence). This CDR3 comprises 13 residues. CDR3 bases: TGTGCCAGCAGTATACACGGCAATCAGCCCCAGCATTTT. Protein product: CASSIHGNQPQHF.

This clone was recorded a few times. CDR3 bases: TGTGCCAGCTCACCGTATGGGACAGGGTCGAACACCGGGGAGCTGTTTTTT. Its translation is CASSPYGTGSNTGELFF. The chain is built from TRBV18 and TRBJ2-2; 9 bases line up with TRBD1. V lost 3 bases to trimming and J lost 0 bases; unmatched junction nucleotides: 5. The CDR3 has 17 residues. CDR1 and CDR2 from the germline V gene are KGHSH and LQKENI.

The gene calls are TRBV14 and TRBJ2-1; 10 bases are a match to TRBD2. Germline lookup yields CDR1 SGHDN and CDR2 FVKESK. Trimming at V came to 4 bases and at J to 9 bases, leaving 18 bases not matched to a gene. The length of the CDR3 is 18 residues. CDR3 region: CASSLFLTAGGHSGEQFF. As DNA, the CDR3 is TGTGCCAGCAGCCTATTTCTGACAGCGGGAGGGCATTCGGGTGAGCAGTTCTTC.

The chain is built from TRBV19 and TRBJ2-2; 11 nucleotides line up with TRBD2. The CDR3 runs 17 residues. Trimming cost V 7 bases and J 2 bases; bases outside gene matches: 9. The germline V gene has CDR1 LNHDA and CDR2 SQIVND (reference sequence). Here the CDR3 DNA reads TGTGCCAGTACCACAATTCGACTAGCGGGAAACACCGGGGAGCTGTTTTTT. Its translation: CASTTIRLAGNTGELFF. The full variable domain, its missing parts supplied by reference TRBV19 and TRBJ2-2, is DGGITQSPKYLFRKEGQNVTLSCEQNLNHDAMYWYRQDPGQGLRLIYYSQIVNDFQKGDIAEGYSVSREKKESFPLTVTSAQKNPTAFYLCASTTIRLAGNTGELFFGEGSRLTVL.

The chain couples TRBV2 to TRBJ1-5, with D maybe TRBD1 (6 bases). V lost 5 bases to trimming and J lost 0 bases, with 11 bases between them. Germline CDR1 is SNHLY and CDR2 is FYNNEI. The CDR3 has 15 residues. CDR3 region: CASSPDSYSNQPQHF. The CDR3 region has the DNA TGTGCCAGCAGTCCGGACAGCTATAGCAATCAGCCCCAGCATTTT.

In this sample, this clone turned up once. V is TRBV7-2 and J is TRBJ2-1; tentative D call: TRBD1 (6 bases). The ends were cut back, 5 bases at V and 4 bases at J, with 12 bases in the middle. Germline V lookup: CDR1 SGHTA, CDR2 FQGNSA. This CDR3 spans 14 amino acids. The CDR3 region has the DNA TGTGCCAGCAGCCGGACAGATTCATACAATGAGCAGTTCTTC. It encodes CASSRTDSYNEQFF.

The J gene is TRBJ2-3, the V gene TRBV5-4; 7 positions match TRBD2. CDR1 and CDR2 (germline): SGHNT, YYREEE (reference sequence). Trimming cost V 0 bases and J 5 bases; bases outside gene matches: 3. The CDR3 contains 14 residues. The CDR3 DNA reads TGTGCCAGCAGCTTGGGGGAGGGGCAAGATACGCAGTATTTT. Encoded protein: CASSLGEGQDTQYF.

CDR3 region: CASRSVPSVSYEQYF. CDR3 nucleotide sequence: TGCGCCAGCAGGTCCGTACCATCGGTCTCCTACGAGCAGTACTTC. The chain employs TRBV5-1 and TRBJ2-7, with unresolved D. Germline CDR1 reads SGHRS; CDR2 reads YFSETQ. This CDR3 has 15 residues. Trimming took 5 bases from V and 0 from J, leaving 15 bases between them.

V is TRBV4-1 and J is TRBJ1-4, with D perhaps matching TRBD1 (6 bases). V lost 4 bases and J 4 bases, leaving 10 bases between the germline ends. CDR3 length equals 14 residues. Germline CDR1 is MGHRA and CDR2 is YSYEKL. The CDR3 spells CASSPGQHNEKLFF. The DNA of the CDR3 is TGCGCCAGCAGCCCCGGACAGCATAATGAAAAACTGTTTTTT.